Listed below are T cell receptor beta chains from one sample, sequenced in a study of cytomegalovirus exposure and HLA in healthy donors. Libraries were prepared by immunoSEQ multiplex PCR; TCRdb keeps only in-frame clonotypes and omits some of them. The sample has about 140,000 clones, just over 90% seen once. The specimen was PBMCs. Receptors were obtained from a man between 18 and 35 years old in good health and CMV-seronegative. The CDR3 runs from the conserved cysteine through the conserved F or W. Each record gives: V gene, CDR3 length, J gene, D gene, clone size, CDR3 protein, CDR3 DNA. A D gene is named only where the DNA matches it firmly. Not all rows give a size; the values are once, few, many and, for expanded clones, a class.

v_gene: TRBV6-6; len: 14; j_gene: TRBJ2-7; d_gene: -; abundance: -; CDR3aa: CASSYGGASYEQYF; CDR3nt: TGTGCCAGCAGTTACGGGGGGGCCTCCTACGAGCAGTACTTC
v_gene: TRBV28; len: 17; j_gene: TRBJ1-5; d_gene: TRBD1; abundance: -; CDR3aa: CASGAGTGGAGNQPQHF; CDR3nt: TGTGCCAGCGGTGCCGGGACAGGGGGCGCTGGGAATCAGCCCCAGCATTTT
v_gene: TRBV30; len: 17; j_gene: TRBJ1-6; d_gene: TRBD1; abundance: -; CDR3aa: CAWSAGTGSSYNSPLHF; CDR3nt: TGTGCCTGGAGTGCCGGGACAGGGAGCTCCTATAATTCACCCCTCCACTTT
v_gene: TRBV30; len: 14; j_gene: TRBJ2-7; d_gene: -; abundance: -; CDR3aa: CAWSTGTTSYEQYF; CDR3nt: TGTGCCTGGAGCACCGGGACAACTTCCTACGAGCAGTACTTC
v_gene: TRBV27; len: 17; j_gene: TRBJ2-7; d_gene: TRBD1; abundance: -; CDR3aa: CASSLSGQGYQAYEQYF; CDR3nt: TGTGCCAGCAGTTTGTCGGGACAGGGCTACCAGGCCTACGAGCAGTACTTC
v_gene: TRBV4-3; len: 13; j_gene: TRBJ1-4; d_gene: -; abundance: -; CDR3aa: CASSQGRAEKLFF; CDR3nt: TGCGCCAGCAGCCAAGGGAGGGCTGAAAAACTGTTTTTT
v_gene: TRBV28; len: 11; j_gene: TRBJ2-5; d_gene: -; abundance: -; CDR3aa: CASSFGETQYF; CDR3nt: TGTGCCAGCAGTTTCGGGGAGACCCAGTACTTC
v_gene: TRBV5-1; len: 16; j_gene: TRBJ2-2; d_gene: TRBD1; abundance: -; CDR3aa: CASSPRTGVHTGELFF; CDR3nt: TGCGCCAGCAGCCCCAGGACAGGGGTGCACACCGGGGAGCTGTTTTTT
v_gene: TRBV7-2; len: 14; j_gene: TRBJ2-1; d_gene: TRBD2; abundance: -; CDR3aa: CASSLGRGNNEQFF; CDR3nt: TGTGCCAGCAGCTTAGGGCGGGGGAACAATGAGCAGTTCTTC
v_gene: TRBV29-1; len: 13; j_gene: TRBJ1-1; d_gene: -; abundance: -; CDR3aa: CSVERGMNTEAFF; CDR3nt: TGCAGCGTTGAAAGGGGTATGAACACTGAAGCTTTCTTT
v_gene: TRBV14; len: 16; j_gene: TRBJ2-3; d_gene: TRBD2; abundance: -; CDR3aa: CASSFRTSGFTDTQYF; CDR3nt: TGTGCCAGCAGCTTCCGGACTAGCGGATTCACAGATACGCAGTATTTT
v_gene: TRBV5-1; len: 11; j_gene: TRBJ2-3; d_gene: -; abundance: -; CDR3aa: CASSHSEGQYF; CDR3nt: TGCGCCAGCAGCCACTCGGAGGGGCAGTATTTT
v_gene: TRBV18; len: 15; j_gene: TRBJ1-2; d_gene: TRBD1; abundance: -; CDR3aa: CASSPRTGGEYGYTF; CDR3nt: TGTGCCAGCTCACCCCGGACAGGGGGGGAGTATGGCTACACCTTC
v_gene: TRBV18; len: 15; j_gene: TRBJ1-2; d_gene: TRBD1; abundance: -; CDR3aa: CASSLRDRDRYGYTF; CDR3nt: TGTGCCAGCTCACTAAGAGACAGGGACCGCTATGGCTACACCTTC
v_gene: TRBV4-3; len: 17; j_gene: TRBJ1-4; d_gene: TRBD1; abundance: -; CDR3aa: CASSQSTPGQGTEKLFF; CDR3nt: TGCGCCAGCAGCCAATCTACCCCCGGACAGGGCACTGAAAAACTGTTTTTT
v_gene: TRBV18; len: 13; j_gene: TRBJ2-5; d_gene: -; abundance: -; CDR3aa: CASSLDSQETQYF; CDR3nt: TGTGCCAGCTCACTCGACAGCCAAGAGACCCAGTACTTC
v_gene: TRBV11-1; len: 14; j_gene: TRBJ2-3; d_gene: -; abundance: -; CDR3aa: CASSLYRSTDTQYF; CDR3nt: TGTGCCAGCAGCTTATACAGGAGCACAGATACGCAGTATTTT
v_gene: TRBV6-1; len: 14; j_gene: TRBJ2-2; d_gene: TRBD2; abundance: -; CDR3aa: CASSGRTSTGELFF; CDR3nt: TGTGCCAGCAGTGGCCGGACTAGCACCGGGGAGCTGTTTTTT
v_gene: TRBV6-1; len: 15; j_gene: TRBJ1-1; d_gene: TRBD1; abundance: -; CDR3aa: CASRPETGVNTEAFF; CDR3nt: TGTGCCAGCAGGCCCGAGACAGGGGTGAACACTGAAGCTTTCTTT
v_gene: TRBV5-5; len: 15; j_gene: TRBJ2-7; d_gene: -; abundance: -; CDR3aa: CASSLPGRGIYEQYF; CDR3nt: TGTGCCAGCAGCTTGCCTGGGAGGGGGATCTACGAGCAGTACTTC
v_gene: TRBV5-4; len: 15; j_gene: TRBJ2-1; d_gene: TRBD2; abundance: -; CDR3aa: CASTTSGGGDNEQFF; CDR3nt: TGTGCCAGCACGACTAGCGGGGGGGGCGACAATGAGCAGTTCTTC
v_gene: TRBV19; len: 15; j_gene: TRBJ1-2; d_gene: -; abundance: -; CDR3aa: CATKSRPGVGYGYTF; CDR3nt: TGTGCCACCAAGTCCCGCCCGGGGGTTGGCTATGGCTACACCTTC
v_gene: TRBV7-7; len: 13; j_gene: TRBJ2-1; d_gene: -; abundance: -; CDR3aa: CASSPLRAGEQFF; CDR3nt: TGTGCCAGCAGCCCCCTGAGGGCAGGCGAGCAGTTCTTC
v_gene: TRBV4-3; len: 16; j_gene: TRBJ2-6; d_gene: -; abundance: -; CDR3aa: CASSQVAGPGANVLTF; CDR3nt: TGCGCCAGCAGCCAAGTCGCGGGGCCTGGGGCCAACGTCCTGACTTTC
v_gene: TRBV6-4; len: 14; j_gene: TRBJ2-5; d_gene: TRBD2; abundance: -; CDR3aa: CASRTSGSRETQYF; CDR3nt: TGTGCCAGCAGGACTAGCGGGAGCAGGGAGACCCAGTACTTC
v_gene: TRBV6-1; len: 14; j_gene: TRBJ1-5; d_gene: -; abundance: -; CDR3aa: CASSERGRGQPQHF; CDR3nt: TGTGCCAGCAGTGAACGTGGCAGGGGACAGCCCCAGCATTTT
v_gene: TRBV4-1; len: 15; j_gene: TRBJ1-5; d_gene: TRBD1; abundance: once; CDR3aa: CASSQVTGDNQPQHF; CDR3nt: TGCGCCAGCAGCCAAGTGACAGGGGACAATCAGCCCCAGCATTTT
v_gene: TRBV10-3; len: 14; j_gene: TRBJ1-1; d_gene: TRBD1; abundance: -; CDR3aa: CAISRTGDKAEAFF; CDR3nt: TGTGCCATCAGTAGGACAGGGGATAAGGCTGAAGCTTTCTTT
v_gene: TRBV5-4; len: 15; j_gene: TRBJ1-3; d_gene: TRBD1; abundance: -; CDR3aa: CASSWGTDSGNTIYF; CDR3nt: TGTGCCAGCAGCTGGGGGACAGACTCTGGAAACACCATATATTTT
v_gene: TRBV6-5; len: 14; j_gene: TRBJ2-3; d_gene: -; abundance: -; CDR3aa: CASSRRQTTDTQYF; CDR3nt: TGTGCCAGCAGTCGAAGACAGACCACAGATACGCAGTATTTT
v_gene: TRBV15; len: 16; j_gene: TRBJ1-6; d_gene: -; abundance: few; CDR3aa: CATSRDRAGGAGALHF; CDR3nt: TGTGCCACCAGCAGAGATCGAGCTGGGGGGGCTGGGGCCCTCCACTTT
v_gene: TRBV11-3; len: 16; j_gene: TRBJ2-2; d_gene: -; abundance: -; CDR3aa: CASSFSLAMNTGELFF; CDR3nt: TGTGCCAGCAGCTTCTCCCTAGCCATGAACACCGGGGAGCTGTTTTTT
v_gene: TRBV7-9; len: 15; j_gene: TRBJ1-1; d_gene: -; abundance: -; CDR3aa: CASSRYTGPATEAFF; CDR3nt: TGTGCCAGCAGCCGCTACACAGGCCCTGCCACTGAAGCTTTCTTT
v_gene: TRBV5-1; len: 13; j_gene: TRBJ2-2; d_gene: -; abundance: -; CDR3aa: CASRRQETGELFF; CDR3nt: TGCGCCAGCAGACGACAGGAGACCGGGGAGCTGTTTTTT
v_gene: TRBV7-7; len: 17; j_gene: TRBJ2-3; d_gene: -; abundance: -; CDR3aa: CASSLAVGRGSTDTQYF; CDR3nt: TGTGCCAGCAGCTTAGCGGTGGGGCGGGGAAGCACAGATACGCAGTATTTT
v_gene: TRBV11-3; len: 15; j_gene: TRBJ2-2; d_gene: -; abundance: -; CDR3aa: CASSLVGQTTGELFF; CDR3nt: TGTGCCAGCAGCTTAGTAGGACAGACCACCGGGGAGCTGTTTTTT
v_gene: TRBV15; len: 16; j_gene: TRBJ1-5; d_gene: TRBD1; abundance: -; CDR3aa: CATSRGDRGSNQPQHF; CDR3nt: TGTGCCACCAGCAGGGGTGACAGGGGTAGCAATCAGCCCCAGCATTTT
v_gene: TRBV4-1; len: 15; j_gene: TRBJ2-3; d_gene: TRBD1; abundance: -; CDR3aa: CASSRQGASTDTQYF; CDR3nt: TGCGCCAGCAGCCGACAGGGGGCGAGCACAGATACGCAGTATTTT